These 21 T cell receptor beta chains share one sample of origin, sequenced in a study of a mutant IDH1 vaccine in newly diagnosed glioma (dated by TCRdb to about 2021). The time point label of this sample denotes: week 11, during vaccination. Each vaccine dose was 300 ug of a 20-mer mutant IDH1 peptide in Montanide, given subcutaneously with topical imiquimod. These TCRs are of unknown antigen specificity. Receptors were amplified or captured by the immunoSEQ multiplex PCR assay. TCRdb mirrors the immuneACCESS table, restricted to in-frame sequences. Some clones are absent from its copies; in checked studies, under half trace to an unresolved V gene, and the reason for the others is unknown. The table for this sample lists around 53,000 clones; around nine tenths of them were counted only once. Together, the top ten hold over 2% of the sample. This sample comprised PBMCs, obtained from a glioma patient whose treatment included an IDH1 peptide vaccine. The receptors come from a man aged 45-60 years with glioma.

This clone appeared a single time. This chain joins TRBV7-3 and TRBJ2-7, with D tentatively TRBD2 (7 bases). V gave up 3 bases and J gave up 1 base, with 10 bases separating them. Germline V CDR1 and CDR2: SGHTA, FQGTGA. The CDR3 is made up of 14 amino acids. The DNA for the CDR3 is TGTGCCAGCAGCTTGGGAGGGGGATCCTACGAGCAGTACTTC. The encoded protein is CASSLGGGSYEQYF.

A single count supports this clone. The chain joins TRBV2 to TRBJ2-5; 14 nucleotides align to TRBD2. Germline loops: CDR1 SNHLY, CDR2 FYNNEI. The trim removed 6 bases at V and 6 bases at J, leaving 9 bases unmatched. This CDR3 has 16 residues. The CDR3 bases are TGTGCCAGCAGCCTATCCGGGACTAGCGGGAGTCAGACCCAGTACTTC. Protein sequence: CASSLSGTSGSQTQYF.

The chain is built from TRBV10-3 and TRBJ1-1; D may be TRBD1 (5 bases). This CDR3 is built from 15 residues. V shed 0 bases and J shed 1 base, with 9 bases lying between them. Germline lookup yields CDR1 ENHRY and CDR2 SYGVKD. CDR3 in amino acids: CAISESGGKNTEAFF. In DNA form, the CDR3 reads TGTGCCATCAGTGAGTCCGGGGGGAAGAACACTGAAGCTTTCTTT.

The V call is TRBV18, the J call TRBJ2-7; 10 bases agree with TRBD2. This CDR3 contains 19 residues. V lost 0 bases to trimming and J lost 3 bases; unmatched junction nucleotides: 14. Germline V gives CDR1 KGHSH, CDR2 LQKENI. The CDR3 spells CASSPPATSGTTGLYEQYF. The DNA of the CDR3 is TGTGCCAGCTCACCACCGGCAACTAGCGGGACTACAGGGCTCTACGAGCAGTACTTC. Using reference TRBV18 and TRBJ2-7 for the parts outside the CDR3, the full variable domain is NAGVMQNPRHLVRRRGQEARLRCSPMKGHSHVYWYRQLPEEGLKFMVYLQKENIIDESGMPKERFSAEFPKEGPSILRIQQVVRGDSAAYFCASSPPATSGTTGLYEQYFGPGTRLTVT.

CDR3 DNA: TGCGCCAGCAGCCCCGAGGCGAGCATTGGCTACACCTTC. This sequence encodes CASSPEASIGYTF. The chain links TRBV5-1 to TRBJ1-2; no definite D call. Trimming took 4 bases from V and 7 from J, leaving 14 bases between them. Germline lookup yields CDR1 SGHRS and CDR2 YFSETQ. This CDR3 region has 13 residues. The full variable domain, its missing parts supplied by reference TRBV5-1 and TRBJ1-2, is KAGVTQTPRYLIKTRGQQVTLSCSPISGHRSVSWYQQTPGQGLQFLFEYFSETQRNKGNFPGRFSGRQFSNSRSEMNVSTLELGDSALYLCASSPEASIGYTFGSGTRLTVV.

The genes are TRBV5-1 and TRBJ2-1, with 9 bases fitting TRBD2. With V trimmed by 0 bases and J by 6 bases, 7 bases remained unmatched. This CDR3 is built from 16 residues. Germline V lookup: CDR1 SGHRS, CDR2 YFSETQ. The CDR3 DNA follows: TGCGCCAGCAGCTTGGTGGGTAGCGGGAGCCGCAATGAGCAGTTCTTC. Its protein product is CASSLVGSGSRNEQFF. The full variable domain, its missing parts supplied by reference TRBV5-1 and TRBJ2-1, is KAGVTQTPRYLIKTRGQQVTLSCSPISGHRSVSWYQQTPGQGLQFLFEYFSETQRNKGNFPGRFSGRQFSNSRSEMNVSTLELGDSALYLCASSLVGSGSRNEQFFGPGTRLTVL.

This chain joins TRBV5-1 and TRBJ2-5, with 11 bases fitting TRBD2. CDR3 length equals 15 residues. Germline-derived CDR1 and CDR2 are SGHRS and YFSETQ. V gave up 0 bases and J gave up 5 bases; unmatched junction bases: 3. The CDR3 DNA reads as TGCGCCAGCAGCTTGGACGGGACTAGCGGTGAGACCCAGTACTTC. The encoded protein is CASSLDGTSGETQYF.

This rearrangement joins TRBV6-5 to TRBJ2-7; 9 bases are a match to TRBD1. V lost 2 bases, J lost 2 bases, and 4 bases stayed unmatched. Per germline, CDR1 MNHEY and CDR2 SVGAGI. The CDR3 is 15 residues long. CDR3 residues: CASSYGRDRAYEQYF. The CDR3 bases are TGTGCCAGCAGTTACGGGCGGGACAGGGCCTACGAGCAGTACTTC.

CDR3 loop: CASSEGPGEDEAFF. The CDR3 DNA follows: TGTGCCAGCAGTGAAGGTCCCGGGGAAGATGAAGCTTTCTTT. The gene calls are TRBV2 and TRBJ1-1; D uncertain. Germline V lookup: CDR1 SNHLY, CDR2 FYNNEI. Trimming pared 1 base from V and 7 bases from J, leaving 13 bases between. The CDR3 totals 14 residues. The full variable domain, its missing parts supplied by reference TRBV2 and TRBJ1-1, is EPEVTQTPSHQVTQMGQEVILRCVPISNHLYFYWYRQILGQKVEFLVSFYNNEISEKSEIFDDQFSVERPDGSNFTLKIRSTKLEDSAMYFCASSEGPGEDEAFFGQGTRLTVV.

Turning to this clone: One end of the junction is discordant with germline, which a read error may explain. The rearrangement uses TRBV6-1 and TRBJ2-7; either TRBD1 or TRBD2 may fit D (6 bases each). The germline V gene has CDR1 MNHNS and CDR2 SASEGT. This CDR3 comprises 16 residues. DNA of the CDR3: TGTGCCAGCAGTGACGGGGCCCAGGGGAGGACCTACGGGCAGTACTTC. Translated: CASSDGAQGRTYGQYF.

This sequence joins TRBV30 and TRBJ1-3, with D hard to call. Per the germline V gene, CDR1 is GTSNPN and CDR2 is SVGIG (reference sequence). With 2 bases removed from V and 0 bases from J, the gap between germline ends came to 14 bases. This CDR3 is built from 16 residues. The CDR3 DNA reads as TGTGCCTGGAGTAAAACAGCTACTTACTCTGGAAACACCATATATTTT. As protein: CAWSKTATYSGNTIYF. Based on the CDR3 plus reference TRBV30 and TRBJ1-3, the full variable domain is SQTIHQWPATLVQPVGSPLSLECTVEGTSNPNLYWYRQAAGRGLQLLFYSVGIGQISSEVPQNLSASRPQDRQFILSSKKLLLSDSGFYLCAWSKTATYSGNTIYFGEGSWLTVV.

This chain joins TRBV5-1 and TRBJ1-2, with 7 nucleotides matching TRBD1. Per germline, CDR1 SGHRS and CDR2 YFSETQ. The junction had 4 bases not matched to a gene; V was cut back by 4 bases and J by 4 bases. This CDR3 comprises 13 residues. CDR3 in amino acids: CASSPGQSYGYTF. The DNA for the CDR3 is TGCGCCAGCAGCCCGGGACAGTCCTATGGCTACACCTTC.

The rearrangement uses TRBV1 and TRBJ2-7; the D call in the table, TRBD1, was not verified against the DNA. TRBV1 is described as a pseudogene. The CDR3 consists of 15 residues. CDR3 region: CTSSPSGQCAGEQYF. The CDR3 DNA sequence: TGCACCAGCAGCCCATCGGGACAGTGTGCAGGCGAGCAGTACTTC.

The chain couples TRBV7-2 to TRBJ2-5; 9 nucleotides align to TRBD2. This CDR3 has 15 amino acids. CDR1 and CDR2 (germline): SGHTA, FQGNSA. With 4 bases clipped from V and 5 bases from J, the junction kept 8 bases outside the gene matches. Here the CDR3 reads CASSSRAGGRETQYF. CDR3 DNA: TGTGCCAGCAGCTCCCGAGCGGGGGGAAGGGAGACCCAGTACTTC.

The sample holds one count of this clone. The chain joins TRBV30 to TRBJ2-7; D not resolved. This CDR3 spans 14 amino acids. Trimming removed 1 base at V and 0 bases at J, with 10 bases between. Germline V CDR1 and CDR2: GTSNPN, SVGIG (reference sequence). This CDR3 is CAWSDGTTSYEQYF. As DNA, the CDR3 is TGTGCCTGGAGTGACGGTACAACCTCCTACGAGCAGTACTTC.

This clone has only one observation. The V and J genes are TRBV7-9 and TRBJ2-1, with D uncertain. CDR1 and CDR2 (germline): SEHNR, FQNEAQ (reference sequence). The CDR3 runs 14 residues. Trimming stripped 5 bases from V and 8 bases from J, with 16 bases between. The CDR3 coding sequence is TGTGCCAGCAGCAGATCCGGTCAAGCCTATGAGCAGTTCTTC. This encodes CASSRSGQAYEQFF.

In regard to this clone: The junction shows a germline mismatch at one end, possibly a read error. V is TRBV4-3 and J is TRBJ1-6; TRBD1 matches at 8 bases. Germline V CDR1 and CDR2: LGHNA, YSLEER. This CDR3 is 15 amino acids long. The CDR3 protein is CASSQLTGADSPLHF. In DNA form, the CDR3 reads TGCGCCAGCAGCCAACTGACAGGGGCCGATTCCCCCCTCCACTTT.

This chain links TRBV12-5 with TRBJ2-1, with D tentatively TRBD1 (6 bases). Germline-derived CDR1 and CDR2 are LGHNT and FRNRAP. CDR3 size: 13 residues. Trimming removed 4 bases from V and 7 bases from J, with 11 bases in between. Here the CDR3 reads CASGSTGKNEQFF. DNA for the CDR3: TGTGCTAGTGGTTCTACAGGGAAGAATGAGCAGTTCTTC.

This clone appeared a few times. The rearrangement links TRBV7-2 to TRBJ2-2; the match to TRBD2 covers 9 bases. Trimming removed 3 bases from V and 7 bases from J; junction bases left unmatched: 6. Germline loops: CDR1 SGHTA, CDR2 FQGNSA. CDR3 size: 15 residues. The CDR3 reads CASSFSGSVGGELFF. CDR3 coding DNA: TGTGCCAGCAGCTTTAGCGGGAGCGTCGGCGGGGAGCTGTTTTTT.

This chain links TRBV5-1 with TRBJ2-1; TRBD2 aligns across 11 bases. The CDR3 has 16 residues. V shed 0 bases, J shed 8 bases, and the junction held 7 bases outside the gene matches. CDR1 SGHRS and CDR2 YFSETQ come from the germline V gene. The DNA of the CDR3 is TGCGCCAGCAGCTTGGGGGAACTAGCGGGAGCGGATGAGCAGTTCTTC. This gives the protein CASSLGELAGADEQFF.

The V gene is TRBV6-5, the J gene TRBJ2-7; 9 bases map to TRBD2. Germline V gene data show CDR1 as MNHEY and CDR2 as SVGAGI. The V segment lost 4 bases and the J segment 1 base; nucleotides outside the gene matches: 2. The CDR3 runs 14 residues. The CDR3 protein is CASSLAGGSYEQYF. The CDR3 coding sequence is TGTGCCAGCAGTTTGGCGGGAGGGTCCTACGAGCAGTACTTC.